Listed below are T cell receptor beta chains from one sample, sequenced in a study of shared clonotypes between healthy human individuals. Repertoires were generated with immunoSEQ multiplex PCR, while TCRdb's copy carries only in-frame clones and drops some. The sample holds about 550,000 clones; nearly 97% are singletons and the top ten take 0.09% to 0.13%. The specimen was naive CD8+ T cells sorted from blood. The receptors here all came from a young woman in good health. CDR3s include the opening cysteine and the closing phenylalanine or tryptophan. D genes are given only for firm matches. Clone sizes are given selectively: once, few, many, or a class where the clone is expanded.

J gene	D gene	clone size	V gene	CDR3 DNA	CDR3 protein
TRBJ2-1	.	once	TRBV28	TGTGCCAGCAGTTTCCTTAGCCCCGGCAATGAGCAGTTCTTC	CASSFLSPGNEQFF
TRBJ1-4	.	.	TRBV19	TGTGCCAGTAGTCCTCTTATGGGGGTGGATGAAAAACTGTTTTTT	CASSPLMGVDEKLFF
TRBJ2-3	.	.	TRBV2	TGTGCCAGCAGTGGTGGCAGCCTCACGAGCTATTTT	CASSGGSLTSYF
TRBJ1-2	.	.	TRBV19	TGTGCCAGTAGTATGGACAGCTCCTATGGCTACACCTTC	CASSMDSSYGYTF
TRBJ2-5	.	.	TRBV7-9	TGTGCCAGCAGCTTAGCGTTTTCGGTTTTAGGGCGGAAGACCCAGTACTTC	CASSLAFSVLGRKTQYF
TRBJ2-7	.	.	TRBV13	TGTGCCAGCAGCTCCCGACGGATGGATCTCTACGAGCAGTACTTC	CASSSRRMDLYEQYF
TRBJ2-1	.	.	TRBV7-9	TGTGCCAGCAGCCCCTGGGACTTGGGGGAGGATGAGCAGTTCTTC	CASSPWDLGEDEQFF
TRBJ2-3	TRBD2	.	TRBV9	TGTGCCAGCAGCGCGGAACTAGCGGGAGGGGTCTCGGATACGCAGTATTTT	CASSAELAGGVSDTQYF
TRBJ2-1	.	.	TRBV4-1	TGCGCCAGCAGCCAATCCTTCTTAAGCTCCTACAATGAGCAGTTCTTC	CASSQSFLSSYNEQFF
TRBJ1-5	.	.	TRBV2	TGTGCCAGCAGTGGTGGCAGCCCCAATCAGCCCCAGCATTTT	CASSGGSPNQPQHF
TRBJ2-1	TRBD2	.	TRBV28	TGTGCCAGCAGTTTACCGTCCGGACTAGGGGATGTTCATGAGCAGTTCTTC	CASSLPSGLGDVHEQFF